Listed here are 26 T cell receptor beta chains from one sample, sequenced in a study of CD8+ T cells in alopecia areata. RNA was isolated and reverse transcribed to cDNA, the sequencing template. Method: immunoSEQ multiplex PCR; TCRdb's copy keeps in-frame clones and lacks some. The sample lists 65,000 to 70,000 clones, approximately 58% occurring once. The starting material was CD8+ T cells sorted from blood, obtained at week 0. The receptors stem from a human donor with alopecia areata.

This clone came up a few times. The chain carries TRBV5-1 and TRBJ2-7; tentative D call: TRBD2 (5 bases). Trimming left V 2 bases short and J 7 bases short, with 16 bases between. Per germline, CDR1 SGHRS and CDR2 YFSETQ. The CDR3 length is 14 residues. The CDR3 region has the DNA TGCGCCAGCAGCTTTGAGTTTGGTCCGGGGGAGCAGTACTTC. This encodes CASSFEFGPGEQYF.

The V gene is TRBV6-5, the J gene TRBJ2-3; D perhaps matches TRBD2 (6 bases). The length of the CDR3 is 15 residues. Deletions cut 7 bases from V and 1 base from J, with 15 bases between. In germline, CDR1 is MNHEY, CDR2 SVGAGI. DNA of the CDR3: TGTGCCAGCACCCCTCTAGCGTTCCGCACAGATACGCAGTATTTT. Translated: CASTPLAFRTDTQYF.

The rearrangement joins TRBV2 to TRBJ2-7, with D uncertain. The CDR3 contains 15 residues. In germline, CDR1 is SNHLY, CDR2 FYNNEI. The V gene lost 0 bases and the J gene lost 4 bases, with 13 bases spanning the gap. Written as DNA, the CDR3 is TGTGCCAGCAGTGAAGCGCCGATGACTCCGTACGAGCAGTACTTC. Encoded protein: CASSEAPMTPYEQYF.

A few counts support this clone. This chain links TRBV4-1 with TRBJ1-5; D unclear. This CDR3 has 17 amino acids. Trimming removed 0 bases from V and 13 bases from J, with 25 bases in between. CDR1 and CDR2 (germline): MGHRA, YSYEKL. The CDR3 region is CASSQDLRTDLTTEQHF. The CDR3 region has the DNA TGCGCCAGCAGCCAAGATCTGAGGACGGACCTTACTACAGAACAGCATTTT.

This clone has a handful of counts. V usage is TRBV7-9 and J usage is TRBJ2-7, with 9 bases aligning to TRBD1. Unmatched junction bases numbered 9, after V lost 4 bases and J lost 5 bases. There are 15 residues in the CDR3. Germline CDR1 is SEHNR and CDR2 is FQNEAQ (reference sequence). The CDR3 DNA reads TGTGCCAGCAGCTCTTCCTCGGACAGGGGACACGAGCAGTACTTC. Its protein product is CASSSSSDRGHEQYF.

V usage is TRBV6-6 and J usage is TRBJ2-1; 10 nucleotides agree with TRBD1. CDR3 length equals 14 residues. V lost 4 bases to trimming and J lost 6 bases; unmatched junction nucleotides: 3. Looked up from germline, CDR1 is MNHNY and CDR2 is SVGAGI (reference sequence). The CDR3 nucleotides are TGTGCCAGCAGTTCCTGGACAGGGGGCAATGAGCAGTTCTTC. This sequence encodes CASSSWTGGNEQFF.

V and J are TRBV27 and TRBJ2-3; 9 positions match TRBD2. This CDR3 comprises 17 residues. In germline, CDR1 is MNHEY, CDR2 SMNVEV (reference sequence). Losses at the gene ends were 4 bases for V and 1 base for J; bases not matched to a gene: 9. CDR3 sequence reads: CASSSLRASGGTDTQYF. CDR3 sequence (DNA): TGTGCCAGCAGTTCCCTTAGGGCTAGCGGGGGCACAGATACGCAGTATTTT.

The gene calls are TRBV13 and TRBJ2-5; 9 nucleotides line up with TRBD2. The CDR3 length is 14 residues. CDR1 PRHDT and CDR2 FYEKMQ come from the germline V gene (reference sequence). V trimming: 2 bases; J trimming: 5 bases; junction bases outside the gene matches: 3. The CDR3, as DNA: TGTGCCAGCAGCTTACTAGCGGGGATGGAGACCCAGTACTTC. As protein: CASSLLAGMETQYF.

The V call is TRBV5-4, the J call TRBJ2-7; TRBD2 aligns across 11 bases. The V and J ends lost 4 bases and 6 bases, in that order; junction bases with no gene match: 6. The germline gives CDR1 SGHNT, CDR2 YYREEE (reference sequence). CDR3 length: 14 amino acids. The CDR3 region has the DNA TGTGCCAGCAGCATAGCGGGGGGGCCCCCCGAGCAGTACTTC. This translates into CASSIAGGPPEQYF. Looking up the rest from reference TRBV5-4 and TRBJ2-7 gives the full variable domain: ETGVTQSPTHLIKTRGQQVTLRCSSQSGHNTVSWYQQALGQGPQFIFQYYREEENGRGNFPPRFSGLQFPNYSSELNVNALELDDSALYLCASSIAGGPPEQYFGPGTRLTVT.

The CDR3 coding sequence is TGTGCCAGCAGCTTAGGGCTGGGCTCGAACACTGAAGCTTTCTTT. Its protein product is CASSLGLGSNTEAFF. The rearrangement links TRBV7-6 to TRBJ1-1; no definite D call. Trimming shortened V by 1 base and J by 1 base, and 10 bases separated the two germline ends. There are 15 residues in the CDR3. The germline V gene has CDR1 SGHVS and CDR2 FNYEAQ. Full variable domain (rest looked up from reference TRBV7-6 and TRBJ1-1): GAGVSQSPRYKVTKRGQDVALRCDPISGHVSLYWYRQALGQGPEFLTYFNYEAQQDKSGLPNDRFSAERPEGSISTLTIQRTEQRDSAMYRCASSLGLGSNTEAFFGQGTRLTVV.

The rearrangement uses TRBV29-1 and TRBJ1-2, with D hard to call. Deletions cut 1 base from V and 3 bases from J, with 3 bases between. The CDR3 extends over 11 amino acids. Germline V CDR1 and CDR2: SQVTM, ANQGSEA. The CDR3: CSVEGDYGYTF. CDR3 bases: TGCAGCGTTGAAGGGGACTATGGCTACACCTTC.

This CDR3 reads CASSLDGGSDEQYF. The CDR3 region has the DNA TGCGCCAGCAGCCTAGATGGGGGGTCGGACGAGCAGTACTTC. V and J are TRBV5-1 and TRBJ2-7; maybe TRBD2 (6 bases). The CDR3 extends over 14 amino acids. Per the germline V gene, CDR1 is SGHRS and CDR2 is YFSETQ. Trimming pared 4 bases from V and 5 bases from J, leaving 16 bases between.

The rearrangement joins TRBV5-1 to TRBJ2-1; perhaps TRBD2 as D (5 bases). V lost 1 base, J lost 1 base, and 12 bases lay in between. Germline CDR1 and CDR2: SGHRS and YFSETQ. The CDR3 is 16 residues long. In DNA form, the CDR3 reads TGCGCCAGCAGCTTGTCTGCTAGCCTTTCCTACAATGAGCAGTTCTTC. Translating it yields CASSLSASLSYNEQFF. The variable domain in full, completed from reference TRBV5-1 and TRBJ2-1, reads KAGVTQTPRYLIKTRGQQVTLSCSPISGHRSVSWYQQTPGQGLQFLFEYFSETQRNKGNFPGRFSGRQFSNSRSEMNVSTLELGDSALYLCASSLSASLSYNEQFFGPGTRLTVL.

This clone was seen a few times. The V call is TRBV29-1, the J call TRBJ2-7; no reliable D call. The CDR3 totals 14 residues. V was clipped by 4 bases and J by 0 bases, with 13 bases between them. From germline, CDR1 is SQVTM and CDR2 ANQGSEA. The CDR3 DNA is TGCAGCGTTGTGTGGGATCACAGCTCCTACGAGCAGTACTTC. It is translated as CSVVWDHSSYEQYF.

This clone has only a few counts. This chain uses TRBV4-1 with TRBJ2-5; 8 bases match TRBD2. The germline V gene encodes CDR1 MGHRA and CDR2 YSYEKL. This CDR3 is built from 16 residues. The V segment lost 1 base and the J segment 2 bases; nucleotides outside the gene matches: 6. The CDR3 sequence: CASSQVSASGQETQYF. The CDR3 DNA is TGCGCCAGCAGCCAAGTCTCCGCTAGCGGGCAAGAGACCCAGTACTTC.

The chain employs TRBV9 and TRBJ1-2, with TRBD1 matching over 7 bases. CDR1 SGDLS and CDR2 YYNGEE come from the germline V gene. The V gene end was trimmed by 4 bases and the J gene end by 4 bases; junction bases not matched to a gene: 7. The CDR3 runs 14 residues. The CDR3 is CASSIGTDPYGYTF. The DNA for the CDR3 is TGTGCCAGCAGCATCGGGACAGACCCCTATGGCTACACCTTC. Together with reference TRBV9 and TRBJ1-2, the CDR3 gives the full variable domain: DSGVTQTPKHLITATGQRVTLRCSPRSGDLSVYWYQQSLDQGLQFLIQYYNGEERAKGNILERFSAQQFPDLHSELNLSSLELGDSALYFCASSIGTDPYGYTFGSGTRLTVV.

This clone turned up a few times. The chain employs TRBV4-2 and TRBJ2-1, with TRBD2 identical over 16 bases. The CDR3 extends over 19 amino acids. Germline V CDR1 and CDR2: LGHNA, YNFKEQ. The junction had 15 bases not matched to a gene; V was cut back by 3 bases and J by 10 bases. CDR3 nucleotide sequence: TGTGCCAGCAGCCACTCCCCCGGGACTAGCGGGGGGGATATCTGGGAGCAGTTCTTC. Translating gives CASSHSPGTSGGDIWEQFF.

This chain joins TRBV14 and TRBJ2-7; 7 bases match TRBD1. CDR1 SGHDN and CDR2 FVKESK come from the germline V gene. V lost 3 bases and J lost 4; bases outside the gene matches: 3. CDR3 length: 13 amino acids. The CDR3 reads CASSHGTVYEQYF. As DNA, the CDR3 is TGTGCCAGCAGCCACGGGACAGTATACGAGCAGTACTTC.

This clone appeared a few times. The chain recombines TRBV4-3 with TRBJ1-2; a possible D gene is TRBD1 (6 bases). The CDR3 sequence is 15 residues long. Per the germline V gene, CDR1 is LGHNA and CDR2 is YSLEER. V shed 0 bases and J shed 1 base, with 9 bases lying between them. CDR3 in amino acids: CASSQEVRGNYGYTF. The CDR3 nucleotides read TGCGCCAGCAGCCAAGAGGTCAGGGGTAACTATGGCTACACCTTC.

This chain joins TRBV10-3 and TRBJ1-1; no firm D call. V was pared by 4 bases and J by 0 bases, with 6 bases between. Germline assignment: CDR1 ENHRY and CDR2 SYGVKD. The CDR3 runs 13 residues. In nucleotides, the CDR3 is TGTGCCATCAGTGCATCCATGAACACTGAAGCTTTCTTT. Residues: CAISASMNTEAFF.

CDR3 nucleotides: TGTGCCAGCAGTCAAACACGACAGGAGCAGTTCTTC. Residues: CASSQTRQEQFF. The V gene is TRBV27, the J gene TRBJ2-1; D perhaps matches TRBD1 (5 bases). Germline loops: CDR1 MNHEY, CDR2 SMNVEV (reference sequence). V was pared by 5 bases and J by 10 bases, with 12 bases between. The CDR3 spans 12 residues.

This chain uses TRBV27 with TRBJ2-7, with 7 bases identical to TRBD2. The length of the CDR3 is 15 residues. The V gene's germline CDR1 is MNHEY and CDR2 SMNVEV (reference sequence). Trimming at V came to 6 bases and at J to 4 bases, leaving 12 bases not matched to a gene. The CDR3 bases are TGTGCCAGCAGCCCCACCCCGGGGGGAAGGTACGAGCAGTACTTC. Encoded protein: CASSPTPGGRYEQYF.

This clone was detected a few times. The rearrangement links TRBV6-6 to TRBJ2-1, with 7 bases aligning to TRBD2. The germline gives CDR1 MNHNY, CDR2 SVGAGI (reference sequence). The CDR3 is made up of 12 amino acids. Unmatched junction bases numbered 5, after V lost 8 bases and J lost 7 bases. The CDR3 loop reads CASWASGNEQFF. CDR3 in DNA: TGTGCCAGCTGGGCTAGCGGAAATGAGCAGTTCTTC.

The V gene is TRBV7-9, the J gene TRBJ1-1; D not resolved. The CDR3 contains 14 residues. Deletions cut 1 base from V and 3 bases from J, with 9 bases between. Germline V gene sequence: CDR1 SEHNR, CDR2 FQNEAQ (reference sequence). Here the CDR3 reads CASSLGNSYTEAFF. The DNA for the CDR3 is TGTGCCAGCAGCTTAGGGAACTCATACACTGAAGCTTTCTTT.

The chain recombines TRBV9 with TRBJ2-7; 11 bases fit TRBD2. With V trimmed by 8 bases and J by 1 base, 8 bases remained unmatched. Germline V gene lookup returns CDR1 SGDLS and CDR2 YYNGEE. The CDR3 length is 15 residues. Written as DNA, the CDR3 is TGTGCCAGTGGAACCGGGACTAGCGGTTCCTACGAGCAGTACTTC. Its protein is CASGTGTSGSYEQYF.

The V call is TRBV5-1, the J call TRBJ1-5; D may be TRBD1 (5 bases). Deletions cut 0 bases from V and 3 bases from J, with 7 bases between. Germline assignment: CDR1 SGHRS and CDR2 YFSETQ. This CDR3 has 14 amino acids. CDR3 in amino acids: CASSLDGANQPQHF. The CDR3 nucleotides are TGCGCCAGCAGCTTGGACGGGGCCAATCAGCCCCAGCATTTT.